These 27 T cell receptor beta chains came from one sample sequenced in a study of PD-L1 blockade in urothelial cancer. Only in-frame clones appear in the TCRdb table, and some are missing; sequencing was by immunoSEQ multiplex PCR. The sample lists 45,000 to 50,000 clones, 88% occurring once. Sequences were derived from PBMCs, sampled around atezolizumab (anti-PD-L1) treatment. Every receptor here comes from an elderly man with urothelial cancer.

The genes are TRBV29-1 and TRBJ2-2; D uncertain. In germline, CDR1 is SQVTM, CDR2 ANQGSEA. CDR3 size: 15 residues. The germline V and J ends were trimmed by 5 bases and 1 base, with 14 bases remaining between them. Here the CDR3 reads CSVISGLRNTGELFF. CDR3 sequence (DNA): TGCAGCGTTATATCTGGGCTTAGGAACACCGGGGAGCTGTTTTTT.

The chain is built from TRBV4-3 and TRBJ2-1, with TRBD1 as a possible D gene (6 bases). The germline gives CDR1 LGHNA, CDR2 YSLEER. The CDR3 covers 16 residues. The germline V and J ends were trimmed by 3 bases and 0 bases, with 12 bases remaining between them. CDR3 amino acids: CASSQGHYSSYNEQFF. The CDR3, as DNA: TGCGCCAGCAGCCAGGGACACTATAGCTCCTACAATGAGCAGTTCTTC.

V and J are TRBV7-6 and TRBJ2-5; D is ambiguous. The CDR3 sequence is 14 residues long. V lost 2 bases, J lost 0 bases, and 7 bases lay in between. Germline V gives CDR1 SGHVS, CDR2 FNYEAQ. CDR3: CASSLFRNQETQYF. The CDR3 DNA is TGTGCCAGCAGCTTATTCAGAAACCAAGAGACCCAGTACTTC.

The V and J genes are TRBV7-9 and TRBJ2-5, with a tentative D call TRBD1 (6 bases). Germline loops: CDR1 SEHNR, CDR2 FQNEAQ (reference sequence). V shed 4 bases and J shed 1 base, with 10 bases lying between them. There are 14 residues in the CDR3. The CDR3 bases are TGTGCCAGCAGCTCACAGACAGGCCAAGAGACCCAGTACTTC. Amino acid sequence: CASSSQTGQETQYF.

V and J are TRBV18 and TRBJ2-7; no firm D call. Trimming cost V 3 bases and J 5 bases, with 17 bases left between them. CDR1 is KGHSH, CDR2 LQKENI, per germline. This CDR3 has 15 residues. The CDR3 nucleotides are TGTGCCAGCTCACCGAGTTTAGATAGCCCCCACGAGCAGTACTTC. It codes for CASSPSLDSPHEQYF.

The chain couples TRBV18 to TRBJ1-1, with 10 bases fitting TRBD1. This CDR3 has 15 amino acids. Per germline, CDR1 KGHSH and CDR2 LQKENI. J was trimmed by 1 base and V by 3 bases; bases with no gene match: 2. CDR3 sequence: CASSPRQGANTEAFF. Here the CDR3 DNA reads TGTGCCAGCTCACCTAGACAGGGGGCGAACACTGAAGCTTTCTTT. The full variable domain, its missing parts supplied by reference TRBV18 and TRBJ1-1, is NAGVMQNPRHLVRRRGQEARLRCSPMKGHSHVYWYRQLPEEGLKFMVYLQKENIIDESGMPKERFSAEFPKEGPSILRIQQVVRGDSAAYFCASSPRQGANTEAFFGQGTRLTVV.

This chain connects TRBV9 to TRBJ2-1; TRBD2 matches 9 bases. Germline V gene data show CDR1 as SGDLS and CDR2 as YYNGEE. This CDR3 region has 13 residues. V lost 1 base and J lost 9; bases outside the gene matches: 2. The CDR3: CASSVIAGVEQFF. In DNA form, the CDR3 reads TGTGCCAGCAGCGTAATAGCGGGAGTTGAGCAGTTCTTC.

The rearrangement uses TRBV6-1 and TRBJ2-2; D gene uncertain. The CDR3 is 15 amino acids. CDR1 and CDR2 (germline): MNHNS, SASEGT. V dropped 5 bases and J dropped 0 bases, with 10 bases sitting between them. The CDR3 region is CASSQITANTGELFF. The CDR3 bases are TGTGCCAGCAGTCAAATCACAGCGAACACCGGGGAGCTGTTTTTT.

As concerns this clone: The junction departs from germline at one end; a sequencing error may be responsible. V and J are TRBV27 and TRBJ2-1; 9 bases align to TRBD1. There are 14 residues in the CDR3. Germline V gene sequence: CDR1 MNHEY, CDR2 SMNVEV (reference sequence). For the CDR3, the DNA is TGTGCCACCCTTCCGGGACAGGGAGCCGGAGGGTACCTCTTC. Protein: CATLPGQGAGGYLF.

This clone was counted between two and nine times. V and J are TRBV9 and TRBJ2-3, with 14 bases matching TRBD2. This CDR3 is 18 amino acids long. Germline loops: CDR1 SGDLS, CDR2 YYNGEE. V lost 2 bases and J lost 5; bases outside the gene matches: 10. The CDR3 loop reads CASSVQPGLAGVGDTQYF. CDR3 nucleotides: TGTGCCAGCAGCGTTCAACCGGGACTAGCGGGAGTTGGAGATACGCAGTATTTT.

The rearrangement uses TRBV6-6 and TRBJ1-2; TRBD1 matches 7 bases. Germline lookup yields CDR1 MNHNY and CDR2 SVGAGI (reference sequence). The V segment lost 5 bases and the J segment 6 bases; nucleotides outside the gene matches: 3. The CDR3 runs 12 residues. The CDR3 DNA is TGTGCCAGCAGTAATACAGGGGATGGCTACACCTTC. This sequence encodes CASSNTGDGYTF.

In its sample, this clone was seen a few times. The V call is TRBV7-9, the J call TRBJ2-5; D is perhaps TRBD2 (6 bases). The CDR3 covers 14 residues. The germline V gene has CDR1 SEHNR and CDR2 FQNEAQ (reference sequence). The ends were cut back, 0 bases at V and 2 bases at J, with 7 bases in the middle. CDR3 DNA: TGTGCCAGCAGCTTAGCGGGACTTCAAGAGACCCAGTACTTC. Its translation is CASSLAGLQETQYF.

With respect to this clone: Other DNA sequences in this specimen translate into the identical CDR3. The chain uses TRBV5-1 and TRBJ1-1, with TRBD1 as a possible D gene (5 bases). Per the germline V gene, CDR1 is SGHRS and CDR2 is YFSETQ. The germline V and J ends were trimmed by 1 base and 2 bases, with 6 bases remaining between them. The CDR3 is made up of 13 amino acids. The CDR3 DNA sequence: TGCGCCAGCAGCTTGCAGGGAAACACTGAAGCTTTCTTT. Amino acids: CASSLQGNTEAFF.

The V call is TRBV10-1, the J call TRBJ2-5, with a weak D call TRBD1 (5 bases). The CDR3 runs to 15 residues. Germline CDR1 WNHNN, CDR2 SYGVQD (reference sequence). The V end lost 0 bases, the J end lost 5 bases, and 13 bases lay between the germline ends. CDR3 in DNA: TGCGCCAGCAGTGAGTCGGGCAGGGTAACGGAGACCCAGTACTTC. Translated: CASSESGRVTETQYF.

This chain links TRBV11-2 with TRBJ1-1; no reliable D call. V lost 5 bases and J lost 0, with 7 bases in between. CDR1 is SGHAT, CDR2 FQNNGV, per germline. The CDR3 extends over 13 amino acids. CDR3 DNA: TGTGCCAGCAGCCTTTATATGAACACTGAAGCTTTCTTT. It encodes CASSLYMNTEAFF.

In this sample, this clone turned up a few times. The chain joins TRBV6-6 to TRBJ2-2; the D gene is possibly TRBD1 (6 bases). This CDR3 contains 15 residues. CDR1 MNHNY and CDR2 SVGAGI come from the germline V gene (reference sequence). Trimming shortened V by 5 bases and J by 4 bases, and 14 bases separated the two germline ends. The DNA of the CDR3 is TGTGCCAGCAGTCCTCGGGGCAGGGGCACCGGGGAGCTGTTTTTT. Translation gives CASSPRGRGTGELFF.

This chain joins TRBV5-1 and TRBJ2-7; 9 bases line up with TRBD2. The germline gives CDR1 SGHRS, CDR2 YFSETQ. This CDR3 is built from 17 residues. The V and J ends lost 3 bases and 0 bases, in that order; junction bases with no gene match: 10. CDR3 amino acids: CASSWRTSGSLSYEQYF. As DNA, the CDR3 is TGCGCCAGCAGCTGGCGCACTAGCGGGTCCCTCTCCTACGAGCAGTACTTC.

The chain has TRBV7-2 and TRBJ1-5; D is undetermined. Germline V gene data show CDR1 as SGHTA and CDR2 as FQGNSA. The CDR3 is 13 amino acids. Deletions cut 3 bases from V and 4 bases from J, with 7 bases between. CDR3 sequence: CASSLERNQPQHF. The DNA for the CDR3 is TGTGCCAGCAGCTTGGAGAGGAATCAGCCCCAGCATTTT.

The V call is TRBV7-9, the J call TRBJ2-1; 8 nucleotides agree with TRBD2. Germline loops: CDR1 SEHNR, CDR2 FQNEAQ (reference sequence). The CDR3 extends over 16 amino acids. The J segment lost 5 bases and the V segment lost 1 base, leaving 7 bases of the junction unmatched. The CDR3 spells CASSLGAGGVHNEQFF. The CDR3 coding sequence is TGTGCCAGCAGCTTAGGGGCGGGAGGCGTCCACAATGAGCAGTTCTTC.

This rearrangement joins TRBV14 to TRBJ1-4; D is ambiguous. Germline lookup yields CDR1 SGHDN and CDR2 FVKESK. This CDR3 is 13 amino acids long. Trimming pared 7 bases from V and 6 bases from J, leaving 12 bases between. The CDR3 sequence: CASKDWRDEKLFF. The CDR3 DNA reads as TGTGCCAGCAAGGATTGGAGGGATGAAAAACTGTTTTTT. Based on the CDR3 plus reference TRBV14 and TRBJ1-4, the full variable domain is EAGVTQFPSHSVIEKGQTVTLRCDPISGHDNLYWYRRVMGKEIKFLLHFVKESKQDESGMPNNRFLAERTGGTYSTLKVQPAELEDSGVYFCASKDWRDEKLFFGSGTQLSVL.

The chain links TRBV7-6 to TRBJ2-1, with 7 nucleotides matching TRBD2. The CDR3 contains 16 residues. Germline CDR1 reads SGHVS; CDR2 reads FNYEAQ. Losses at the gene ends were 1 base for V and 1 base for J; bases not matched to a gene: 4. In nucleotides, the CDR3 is TGTGCCAGCAGCTTAGTTGCAGCGGGGTCCTACAATGAGCAGTTCTTC. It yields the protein CASSLVAAGSYNEQFF.

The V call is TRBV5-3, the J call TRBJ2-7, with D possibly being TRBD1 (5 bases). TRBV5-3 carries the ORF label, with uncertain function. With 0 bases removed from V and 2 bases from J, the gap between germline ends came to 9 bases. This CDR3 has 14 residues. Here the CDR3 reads CARSLVQGTYEQYF. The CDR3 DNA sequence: TGTGCCAGAAGCTTGGTTCAGGGAACCTACGAGCAGTACTTC.

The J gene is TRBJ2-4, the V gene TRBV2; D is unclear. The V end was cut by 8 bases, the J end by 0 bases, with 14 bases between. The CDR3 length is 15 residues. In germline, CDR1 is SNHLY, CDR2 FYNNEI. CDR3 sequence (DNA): TGTGCCAGCGCCTATGAGTTACTAGCCAAAAACATTCAGTACTTC. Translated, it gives CASAYELLAKNIQYF.

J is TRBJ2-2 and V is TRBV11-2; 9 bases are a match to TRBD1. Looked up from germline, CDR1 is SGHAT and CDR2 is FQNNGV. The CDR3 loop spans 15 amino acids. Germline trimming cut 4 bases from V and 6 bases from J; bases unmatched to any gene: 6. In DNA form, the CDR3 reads TGTGCCAGCAGCTCACAGGGGGCGGGGGCCGGGGAGCTGTTTTTT. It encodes CASSSQGAGAGELFF.

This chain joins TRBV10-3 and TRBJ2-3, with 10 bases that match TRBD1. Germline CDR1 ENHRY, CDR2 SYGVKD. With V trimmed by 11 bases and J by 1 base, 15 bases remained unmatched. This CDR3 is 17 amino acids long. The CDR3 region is CASSPGQGSLGTDTQYF. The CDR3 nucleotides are TGTGCCTCCTCTCCGGGACAGGGGTCATTAGGCACAGATACGCAGTATTTT.

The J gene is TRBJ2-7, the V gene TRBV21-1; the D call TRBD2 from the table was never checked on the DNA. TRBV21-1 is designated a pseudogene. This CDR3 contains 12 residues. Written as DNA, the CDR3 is TGTGCCAGCATGGGAGGGATCCGCGAGCAGTACTTC. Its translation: CASMGGIREQYF.

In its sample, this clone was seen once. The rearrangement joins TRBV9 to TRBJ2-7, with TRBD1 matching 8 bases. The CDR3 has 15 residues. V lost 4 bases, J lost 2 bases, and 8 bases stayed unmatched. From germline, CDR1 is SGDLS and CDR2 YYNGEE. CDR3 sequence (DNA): TGTGCCAGCAGCCCTCATCCACAGGGGGCCTACGAGCAGTACTTC. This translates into CASSPHPQGAYEQYF.